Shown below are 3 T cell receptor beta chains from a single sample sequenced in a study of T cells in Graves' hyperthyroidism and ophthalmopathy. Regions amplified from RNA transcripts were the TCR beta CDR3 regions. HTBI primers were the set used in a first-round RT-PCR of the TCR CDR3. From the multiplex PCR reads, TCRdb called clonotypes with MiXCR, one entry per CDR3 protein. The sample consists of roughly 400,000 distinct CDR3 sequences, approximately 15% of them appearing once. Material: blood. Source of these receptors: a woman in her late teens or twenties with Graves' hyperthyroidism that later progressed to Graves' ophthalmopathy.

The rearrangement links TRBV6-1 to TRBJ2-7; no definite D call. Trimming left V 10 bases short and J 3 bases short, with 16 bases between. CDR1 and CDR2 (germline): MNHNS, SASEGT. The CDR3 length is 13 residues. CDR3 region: CATRRQRIYEQYF. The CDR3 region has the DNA TGTGCCACCCGTCGACAACGAATCTACGAGCAGTACTTC.

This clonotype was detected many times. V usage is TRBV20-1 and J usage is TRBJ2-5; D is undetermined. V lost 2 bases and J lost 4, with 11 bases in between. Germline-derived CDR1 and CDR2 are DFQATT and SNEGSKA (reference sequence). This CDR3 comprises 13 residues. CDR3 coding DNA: TGCAGTGCTAGATTTTCAGCCCGAGAGACCCAGTACTTC. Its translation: CSARFSARETQYF.

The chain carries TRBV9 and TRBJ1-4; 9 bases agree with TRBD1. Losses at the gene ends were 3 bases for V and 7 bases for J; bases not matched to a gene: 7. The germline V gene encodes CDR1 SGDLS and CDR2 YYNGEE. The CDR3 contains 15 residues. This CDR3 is CASSASGTGLEKLFF. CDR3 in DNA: TGTGCCAGCAGCGCTTCCGGGACAGGGCTTGAAAAACTGTTTTTT.